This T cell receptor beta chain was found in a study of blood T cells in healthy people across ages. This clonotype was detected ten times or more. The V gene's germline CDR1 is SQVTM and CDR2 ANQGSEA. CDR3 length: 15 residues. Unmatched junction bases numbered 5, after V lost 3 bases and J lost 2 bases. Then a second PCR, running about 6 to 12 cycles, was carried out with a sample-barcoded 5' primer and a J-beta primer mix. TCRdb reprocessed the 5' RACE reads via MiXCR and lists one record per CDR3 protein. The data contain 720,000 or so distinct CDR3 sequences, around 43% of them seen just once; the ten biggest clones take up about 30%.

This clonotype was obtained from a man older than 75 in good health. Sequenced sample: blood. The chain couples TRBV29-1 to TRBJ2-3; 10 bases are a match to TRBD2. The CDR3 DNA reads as TGCAGCGTTGATCTAGCGGGAGCCTCCACAGATACGCAGTATTTT. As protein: CSVDLAGASTDTQYF.